Following are 2 T cell receptor beta chains from one sample sequenced in a study of neurological immune-mediated disorders. Time point indicated: technical triplicate 3. TCRdb re-analysed the 5' RACE reads in MiXCR, keeping a single row per CDR3 protein. The sample carries around 47,000 distinct CDR3 sequences, 20% to 25% recorded once. Sequenced: PBMCs. Receptors originate from a man in his sixties with HTLV-1-associated myelopathy (HAM/TSP).

This clonotype was detected many times. In DNA form, the CDR3 reads TGTGCCAGCAGCTTGGATCCCGGGAGAGGAGAGACCCAGTACTTC. This sequence encodes CASSLDPGRGETQYF. The V and J genes are TRBV5-5 and TRBJ2-5; perhaps TRBD2 as D (6 bases). Looked up from germline, CDR1 is SGHKS and CDR2 is YYEKEE (reference sequence). The CDR3 extends over 15 amino acids. The V and J ends lost 0 bases and 4 bases respectively, with 13 bases between them.

This clonotype was counted ten times or more. The chain couples TRBV9 to TRBJ2-7; 7 bases match TRBD1. CDR1 is SGDLS, CDR2 YYNGEE, per germline. The CDR3 runs 16 residues. J gave up 1 base and V 4 bases, and 11 bases lay outside the gene matches. The CDR3 protein is CASSPFSGGISYEQYF. The CDR3 DNA follows: TGTGCCAGCAGCCCTTTTTCAGGGGGTATATCCTACGAGCAGTACTTC.